This T cell receptor beta chain was obtained from a study of type 1 regulatory T cells. As for this clonotype: The antigen is unknown.

Between the trimmed V and J ends, which lost 5 bases and 2 bases, there was a span of 9 bases. CDR3 size: 13 residues. Germline V gene sequence: CDR1 MNHEY, CDR2 SMNVEV (reference sequence). TCRdb reprocessed the reads with MiXCR, giving one entry per CDR3 protein. The table lists 60,000 to 70,000 distinct CDR3 sequences, about three fifths of them singletons. The material sequenced was cultured T cells, either the whole culture or a sorted T cell fraction (not recorded which). Subset noted: Tr1-enriched cell product generated in vitro against host alloantigens. The rearrangement links TRBV27 to TRBJ2-5; the D is unclear. The TCR comes from a human donor in good health. CDR3 amino acids: CASSSRTQETQYF. The CDR3 DNA is TGTGCCAGCAGTAGTCGCACTCAAGAGACCCAGTACTTC.